This is a list of T cell receptor beta chains from one sample in a study of CD8 T cells in ankylosing spondylitis. TCRdb ran MiXCR on the 5' RACE reads and lists one entry per CDR3 protein. Here the sample spans 150,000 to 200,000 distinct CDR3 sequences, 10% to 15% being singletons. The sequenced sample consisted of blood, either unsorted or a sorted T cell fraction (not recorded which). The origin of the receptors is a female donor with ankylosing spondylitis or in good health (not recorded which). The CDR3 runs from the conserved cysteine through the conserved F or W. A D gene is named only where the DNA matches it firmly. Clone size is not always given. Where it is, it says once, few, many or a class for expanded clones.

v_gene	j_gene	d_gene	abundance	CDR3aa	CDR3nt
TRBV3-1	TRBJ2-7	-	many	CASSRSIADYEQYF	TGTGCCAGCAGCCGCAGCATAGCGGACTACGAGCAGTACTTC
TRBV4-3	TRBJ2-1	TRBD2	few	CASSQDSGLAGGRNEQFF	TGCGCCAGCAGCCAAGACTCGGGACTAGCGGGAGGAAGGAATGAGCAGTTCTTC
TRBV9	TRBJ2-2	TRBD2	many	CASSSGWGASGRSPNTGELFF	TGTGCCAGCAGCTCCGGATGGGGTGCTAGCGGGAGGTCGCCGAACACCGGGGAGCTGTTTTTT
TRBV24-1	TRBJ2-3	-	-	CATSDLGDSSTDTQYF	TGTGCCACCAGTGATTTAGGGGACTCGAGCACAGATACGCAGTATTTT
TRBV21-1	TRBJ2-6	-	few	CASSTTGAANVLTF	TGTGCCAGCAGCACGACGGGGGCTGCCAACGTCCTGACTTTC
TRBV4-3	TRBJ2-2	-	many	CASSQEGHLNTGELFF	TGCGCCAGCAGCCAAGAAGGGCATTTGAACACCGGGGAGCTGTTTTTT
TRBV7-9	TRBJ1-3	-	many	CASSFDRWGVTGNTIYF	TGTGCCAGCAGCTTTGATCGGTGGGGAGTCACTGGAAACACCATATATTTT
TRBV7-9	TRBJ2-5	-	medium-sized	CASSFTAYQETQYF	TGTGCCAGCAGCTTTACAGCGTACCAAGAGACCCAGTACTTC
TRBV12-3/TRBV12-4	TRBJ1-1	-	many	CASSLSYRAKHEAFF	TGTGCCAGCAGTTTGTCTTACAGAGCAAAACATGAAGCTTTCTTT
TRBV28	TRBJ2-3	TRBD2	many	CASSATSGRVDTQYF	TGTGCCAGCAGTGCGACTAGCGGGAGGGTAGATACGCAGTATTTT
TRBV12-3/TRBV12-4	TRBJ2-2	-	many	CASSLRTGELFF	TGTGCCAGCAGTTTACGTACCGGGGAGCTGTTTTTT
TRBV5-1	TRBJ2-7	-	many	CASSLGIEQYF	TGCGCCAGCAGCTTGGGAATCGAGCAGTACTTC
TRBV24-1	TRBJ1-2	-	many	CATSSPASYGYTF	TGTGCCACCAGTTCACCAGCATCCTATGGCTACACCTTC
TRBV7-8	TRBJ1-5	TRBD1	few	CASSWDSLKPQHF	TGTGCCAGCAGCTGGGACAGCCTAAAGCCCCAGCATTTT
TRBV6-1	TRBJ2-7	TRBD1	-	CASIQDRGPYEQYF	TGTGCCAGCATCCAGGACAGGGGGCCCTACGAGCAGTACTTC
TRBV12-3/TRBV12-4	TRBJ1-1	-	many	CASSRKGGTEAFF	TGTGCCAGCAGTCGAAAGGGGGGTACTGAAGCTTTCTTT
TRBV12-3/TRBV12-4	TRBJ1-1	-	many	CASALGYGGSMNTEAFF	TGTGCCAGCGCATTAGGCTACGGCGGGTCCATGAACACTGAAGCTTTCTTT
TRBV29-1	TRBJ2-1	-	few	CSVEGTGTHSYNEQFF	TGCAGCGTTGAAGGGACCGGGACACACTCCTACAATGAGCAGTTCTTC
TRBV7-8	TRBJ2-3	-	few	CASSLRGQAADTQYF	TGTGCCAGCAGCCTAAGGGGCCAAGCGGCAGATACGCAGTATTTT
TRBV2	TRBJ2-1	-	few	CASSYSTVEQFF	TGTGCCAGCAGCTACTCGACAGTTGAGCAGTTCTTC
TRBV10-3	TRBJ1-5	TRBD1	-	CAISEWGRGQGQPQHF	TGTGCCATCAGTGAGTGGGGCAGGGGGCAAGGACAGCCCCAGCATTTT
TRBV20-1	TRBJ2-7	TRBD2	few	CSALRLAEHYEQYF	TGCAGTGCGCTTCGACTAGCGGAACACTACGAGCAGTACTTC
TRBV5-1	TRBJ1-1	TRBD1	many	CASSPTGTGGTEAFF	TGCGCCAGCAGCCCCACCGGGACAGGGGGAACTGAAGCTTTCTTT
TRBV4-3	TRBJ2-1	-	few	CASSQVPQREQFF	TGCGCCAGCAGCCAAGTGCCTCAGCGGGAGCAGTTCTTC
TRBV4-1	TRBJ2-4	-	few	CASSHWGVMKNIQYF	TGCGCCAGCAGCCATTGGGGAGTGATGAAAAACATTCAGTACTTC
TRBV9	TRBJ1-1	-	many	CASSVARETEAFF	TGTGCCAGCAGCGTGGCCAGGGAAACTGAAGCTTTCTTT
TRBV29-1	TRBJ2-3	TRBD2	many	CSVASGRVDTQYF	TGCAGCGTTGCTAGCGGGAGAGTAGATACGCAGTATTTT
TRBV7-8	TRBJ1-4	-	many	CASSFAEGKLFF	TGTGCCAGCAGCTTTGCGGAGGGAAAACTGTTTTTT
TRBV7-2	TRBJ2-7	TRBD1	many	CASSLRFRLGQGYYEQYF	TGTGCCAGCAGCTTAAGATTTCGGCTGGGACAGGGTTACTACGAGCAGTACTTC
TRBV6-2/TRBV6-3	TRBJ2-7	-	many	CASSYSIGRDSYEQYF	TGTGCCAGCAGTTACTCTATCGGGCGGGACTCCTACGAGCAGTACTTC
TRBV5-1	TRBJ2-1	TRBD1	many	CASSSGTGLYNEQFF	TGCGCCAGCAGCTCCGGGACAGGTCTCTACAATGAGCAGTTCTTC
TRBV6-1	TRBJ2-1	TRBD2	few	CASSPVAGGPAHEQFF	TGTGCCAGCAGTCCCGTAGCGGGAGGGCCGGCTCATGAGCAGTTCTTC
TRBV5-5	TRBJ1-1	-	many	CASSLLASTEAFF	TGTGCCAGCAGCTTGTTGGCGAGCACTGAAGCTTTCTTT
TRBV24-1	TRBJ2-5	TRBD2	many	CATSDRRGGAGETQYF	TGTGCCACCAGTGATCGGCGGGGGGGGGCTGGAGAGACCCAGTACTTC
TRBV7-3	TRBJ1-1	TRBD1	-	CASGGQPTEAFF	TGTGCCTCAGGGGGACAGCCCACTGAAGCTTTCTTT
TRBV30	TRBJ2-1	-	many	CAWRKGNEQFF	TGTGCCTGGAGGAAGGGAAATGAGCAGTTCTTC
TRBV20-1	TRBJ2-1	-	many	CSAVYNEQFF	TGCAGTGCGGTCTACAATGAGCAGTTCTTC
TRBV20-1	TRBJ2-1	TRBD1	many	CSATGTGSGNEQFF	TGCAGTGCTACCGGGACAGGGTCTGGCAATGAGCAGTTCTTC
TRBV7-3	TRBJ2-1	-	many	CASSRRTSWNEQFF	TGTGCCAGCAGCCGGCGGACCTCCTGGAATGAGCAGTTCTTC
TRBV6-2/TRBV6-3	TRBJ2-3	TRBD2	-	CASSRIPGLAGAGETDTQYF	TGTGCCAGCAGCCGGATCCCGGGACTAGCGGGAGCGGGTGAGACAGATACGCAGTATTTT
TRBV19	TRBJ2-7	TRBD1	-	CASSIGSGTGGRNEQYF	TGTGCCAGTAGTATCGGAAGCGGGACAGGGGGCCGGAACGAGCAGTACTTC
TRBV4-2	TRBJ2-3	-	few	CASSQGVQTSTDTQYF	TGTGCCAGCAGCCAAGGGGTACAGACTAGCACAGATACGCAGTATTTT
TRBV10-3	TRBJ1-2	TRBD1	many	CAISGTDYGYTF	TGTGCCATCAGCGGGACAGACTATGGCTACACCTTC